This T cell receptor beta chain was identified during a study of response to subunit inactivated influenza vaccine. Study findings and constraints: Every seasonal influenza vaccination brings in few new T cells, the authors suggested.

Turning to this clonotype: Its antigen is unknown.

TCRdb re-analysed the RT-PCR reads in MiXCR, keeping a single row per CDR3 protein. In the table there are about 780,000 distinct CDR3 sequences, around a sixth of which are singletons. The CDR3 loop spans 16 amino acids. Germline V gives CDR1 SGHDN, CDR2 FVKESK. The trim removed 0 bases at V and 5 bases at J, leaving 3 bases unmatched. V and J are TRBV14 and TRBJ2-2, with 10 positions matching TRBD1. The material sequenced was PBMCs from blood, taken approximately 5 days after vaccination. This clonotype originated in a man over 45 who received an inactivated influenza vaccine. The CDR3 bases are TGTGCCAGCAGCCAAGATTGGACAGGGGGTACCGGGGAGCTGTTTTTT. Encoded protein: CASSQDWTGGTGELFF.